This paragraph covers one T cell receptor (beta chain) sequence. The antigen is unknown. Between the trimmed V and J ends, which lost 0 bases and 1 base, there was a span of 17 bases. This CDR3 has 18 residues. Germline-derived CDR1 and CDR2 are MGHDK and SYGVNS. The entry originates in a study of CD8 T cells in Susac syndrome. Study-level points and caveats: As acknowledged by the study, its TCR sequencing and HLA analysis included a relatively small number of individuals.

The authors sequenced TCR beta from blood CD8+ and CD4+ T cells. The multiple sclerosis controls were treatment-naive patients affected by stable or active relapsing-remitting disease. Random hexamers were used to reverse transcribe roughly 0.5 to 1 ug of RNA. Coverage of TCR beta CDR3 amplification by immunoSEQ multiplex PCR extended to 54 Vbeta and 13 Jbeta. TCRdb reanalysed the immunoSEQ multiplex PCR reads using MiXCR and keeps one entry per CDR3 protein. The table has about 250,000 distinct CDR3 sequences, over 85% seen once. The source is a human donor with multiple sclerosis. The sample was CD4+ T cells from PBMCs. The chain is built from TRBV25-1 and TRBJ2-3; TRBD1 is a possible D gene (6 bases). The CDR3 sequence is CASSEYGERDTRTDTQYF. CDR3 in DNA: TGTGCCAGCAGTGAATATGGTGAACGGGACACCCGCACAGATACGCAGTATTTT.